This TCR beta chain was recorded in a study of technical replicates of blood from a few donors. Method: immunoSEQ multiplex PCR; TCRdb's copy keeps in-frame clones and lacks some. This table holds 100,000 or so clones, approximately 96% found once. Sequences were obtained from T cells isolated from PBMCs. This receptor was taken from a human donor in good health.

DNA of the CDR3: TGTGCCAGTAGTATAGGGCAGGGCTATGGCTACACCTTC. It encodes CASSIGQGYGYTF. The chain couples TRBV19 to TRBJ1-2, with D maybe TRBD1 (5 bases). CDR1 is LNHDA and CDR2 is SQIVND in the germline V gene (reference sequence). The CDR3 is made up of 13 amino acids. Trimming stripped 1 base from V and 4 bases from J, with 7 bases between.